Reported below is one T cell receptor beta chain. Antigen unknown. The data stem from a study of shared clonotypes between healthy human individuals. At the level of the study: Donors had three CD4 naive, three CD4 memory, two CD8 naive and one CD8 memory plate apiece. General study points: It was anticipated that sequencing depth would influence how many clonotypes donors shared. The study generally estimated greater richness for naive than memory subsets. Shared clonotypes across all four donors exceeded non-shared ones in generation probability.

Trimming cost V 1 base and J 0 bases; bases outside gene matches: 4. Germline V CDR1 and CDR2: MGHRA, YSYEKL. CDR3 length: 17 amino acids. It was CD45RO-negative cells, positively selected for CCR7, that made up naive CD8 cells, with terminally differentiated effector memory CD45RA+ cells excluded. Generated by immunoSEQ multiplex PCR, the TCRdb table keeps only in-frame clones and is missing some. The sample carries about 820,000 clones, over 90% recorded once. The chain links TRBV4-1 to TRBJ2-1; 9 positions agree with TRBD2. The TCR sequence derives from a man younger than 45 in good health. The material sequenced was naive CD8+ T cells sorted from blood. This CDR3 is CASSQAGTSLSYNEQFF. CDR3 sequence (DNA): TGCGCCAGCAGCCAAGCAGGGACTAGCCTCTCCTACAATGAGCAGTTCTTC.